The rows below give T cell receptor beta chains drawn from one sample of a study of blood T cells in healthy people across ages. TCRdb re-called the 5' RACE reads through MiXCR, storing one row per CDR3 protein. The profile shows fewer than 2,000,000 distinct CDR3 sequences, roughly 30% of them singletons. Sequenced: blood. The receptors stem from a woman between 25 and 40 years old in good health. Each CDR3 is given with its conserved first and last residue. A D gene is named only where the DNA matches it firmly. Some rows have no size entry. The others give once, few or many, or a class for an expanded clone.

>TRBV3-1|-|TRBJ2-5|-
CASSQDQTGSRETQYF
TGTGCCAGCAGCCAAGATCAAACAGGGTCAAGGGAAACCCAGTACTTC
>TRBV6-2/TRBV6-3|-|TRBJ1-5|-
CASSTRVRSNQPQHF
TGTGCCAGCAGTACCCGGGTGAGGAGCAATCAGCCCCAGCATTTT
>TRBV9|-|TRBJ1-1|TRBD1
CASSPGTALTEAFF
TGTGCCAGCAGCCCCGGGACAGCCCTCACTGAAGCTTTCTTT
>TRBV12-3/TRBV12-4|-|TRBJ1-1|-
CASRCYDGEAFF
TGTGCCAGCAGGTGTTACGACGGTGAAGCTTTCTTT
>TRBV28|few|TRBJ2-6|-
CASSLGGPIGANVLTF
TGTGCCAGCAGCCTCGGAGGGCCAATTGGGGCCAACGTCCTGACTTTC
>TRBV12-3/TRBV12-4|many|TRBJ1-2|TRBD1
CASTRQGPNYGYTF
TGTGCCAGCACCCGACAGGGACCTAACTATGGCTACACCTTC
>TRBV20-1|-|TRBJ1-4|-
CSARDRRDEKLFF
TGCAGTGCTAGAGATAGGAGGGATGAAAAACTGTTTTTT
>TRBV7-2|-|TRBJ2-5|-
CASSLVVSQETQYF
TGTGCCAGCAGCTTAGTGGTCAGCCAAGAGACCCAGTACTTC
>TRBV29-1|-|TRBJ1-4|TRBD1
CSALRIGPGGVSGEKLFF
TGCAGCGCCCTGAGGATAGGGCCAGGGGGCGTTTCGGGGGAAAAACTGTTTTTT
>TRBV5-1|few|TRBJ2-7|TRBD1
CASSLNQGVPYEQYF
TGCGCCAGCAGCTTGAACCAGGGGGTCCCCTACGAGCAGTACTTC
>TRBV20-1|-|TRBJ2-7|-
CSASSHRVGSYEQYF
TGCAGTGCCTCGTCCCACAGGGTAGGGTCCTACGAGCAGTACTTC
>TRBV20-1|-|TRBJ1-1|TRBD1
CSARPWTGTSSFTEAFF
TGCAGTGCTAGACCCTGGACAGGAACGAGTTCATTCACTGAAGCTTTCTTT
>TRBV7-2|-|TRBJ2-7|-
CASSLGGVGRTYEQYF
TGTGCCAGCAGCTTAGGTGGTGTCGGCAGGACCTACGAGCAGTACTTC
>TRBV12-3/TRBV12-4|-|TRBJ2-2|-
CASSAGAFTGELFF
TGTGCCAGCAGCGCAGGGGCGTTCACCGGGGAGCTGTTTTTT
>TRBV6-1|many|TRBJ2-3|TRBD2
CASSEGLAADTQYF
TGTGCCAGCAGTGAGGGACTAGCGGCGGATACGCAGTATTTT
>TRBV30|many|TRBJ1-2|-
CACLVNYGYTF
TGTGCCTGCCTGGTTAACTATGGCTACACCTTC
>TRBV4-1|-|TRBJ2-3|TRBD2
CANSQHGLAGDLGTQYF
TGCGCCAACAGCCAGCACGGACTAGCGGGAGACCTAGGTACGCAGTATTTT
>TRBV11-2|-|TRBJ2-7|-
CASSEVGQYHEQYF
TGTGCCAGCAGCGAGGTGGGCCAATACCACGAGCAGTACTTC
>TRBV2|-|TRBJ2-7|-
CASSGGLVNEQYF
TGTGCCAGCAGTGGGGGGCTGGTAAACGAGCAGTACTTC
>TRBV24-1|few|TRBJ2-3|-
CATSDRIGTDTQYF
TGTGCCACCAGTGATCGGATAGGAACAGATACGCAGTATTTT
>TRBV9|-|TRBJ2-5|TRBD2
CASSVEPSGGETQYF
TGTGCCAGCAGCGTAGAGCCTAGCGGGGGAGAGACCCAGTACTTC
>TRBV28|once|TRBJ2-5|TRBD1
CASSLAGTGNVKTQYF
TGTGCCAGCAGTTTAGCCGGGACAGGGAATGTAAAGACCCAGTACTTC
>TRBV5-6|-|TRBJ2-7|TRBD1
CASSSAQGAYEQYF
TGTGCCAGCAGCAGCGCCCAGGGGGCCTACGAGCAGTACTTC
>TRBV6-1|-|TRBJ1-5|-
CASSEASSGGTQPQHF
TGTGCCAGCAGTGAAGCCTCAAGTGGGGGGACTCAGCCCCAGCATTTT
>TRBV27|few|TRBJ1-6|-
CASSLAGALSPLHF
TGTGCCAGCAGTTTAGCTGGGGCTCTCTCACCCCTCCACTTT
>TRBV2|-|TRBJ2-5|TRBD2
CASSEMRAGAQETQYF
TGTGCCAGCAGTGAAATGAGAGCGGGAGCCCAAGAGACCCAGTACTTC
>TRBV5-1|-|TRBJ1-2|-
CASSKNGRSVYGYTF
TGCGCCAGCAGCAAAAACGGCCGGTCGGTCTATGGCTACACCTTC
>TRBV12-3/TRBV12-4|few|TRBJ1-2|-
CATDPGHSIKIHTF
TGTGCCACCGACCCGGGGCACTCCATTAAGATACACACCTTC
>TRBV4-1|once|TRBJ2-2|-
CASSQEGGEAGNTGELFF
TGCGCCAGCAGCCAGGAGGGTGGTGAAGCGGGGAACACCGGGGAGCTGTTTTTT
>TRBV30|few|TRBJ2-3|-
CAWSVQITDTQYF
TGTGCCTGGAGTGTACAGATCACAGATACGCAGTATTTT
>TRBV2|-|TRBJ2-5|-
CATAGEEETQYF
TGTGCCACCGCAGGGGAAGAAGAGACCCAGTACTTC
>TRBV5-6|few|TRBJ2-3|-
CAGSQAWRESGDTQYF
TGTGCCGGCAGTCAGGCATGGCGCGAGTCGGGAGATACGCAGTATTTT
>TRBV5-6|-|TRBJ1-2|-
CASSWQVTHGYTF
TGTGCCAGCAGCTGGCAGGTGACGCATGGCTACACCTTC
>TRBV29-1|many|TRBJ2-5|-
CSSRQQETQYF
TGCAGCTCCCGACAGCAAGAGACCCAGTACTTC
>TRBV9|-|TRBJ2-7|TRBD1
CASSKTGTGWNEQYF
TGTGCCAGCAGCAAAACCGGGACAGGGTGGAACGAGCAGTACTTC
>TRBV14|-|TRBJ2-7|-
CASSQPSLTGRISYEQYF
TGTGCCAGCAGCCAACCGTCGCTTACAGGGCGTATCTCCTACGAGCAGTACTTC
>TRBV7-3|-|TRBJ2-3|-
CASSSLGGGADTQYF
TGTGCCAGCAGCTCGCTGGGAGGGGGCGCAGATACGCAGTATTTT
>TRBV7-9|few|TRBJ2-7|-
CASSVPSSYEQYF
TGTGCCAGCAGCGTGCCGAGCTCCTACGAGCAGTACTTC
>TRBV18|-|TRBJ1-2|-
CASSPRGGSSRVDYGYTF
TGTGCCAGCTCCCCCCGCGGGGGCTCGTCTCGTGTCGACTATGGCTACACCTTC
>TRBV27|-|TRBJ2-1|-
CASRESGSSYNEQFF
TGTGCCAGCAGGGAAAGCGGAAGCTCCTACAATGAGCAGTTCTTC
>TRBV10-3|-|TRBJ1-1|-
CAISEVRDTEAFF
TGTGCCATCAGTGAGGTCCGCGACACTGAAGCTTTCTTT
>TRBV7-3|many|TRBJ1-5|-
CASSLTSNQPQHF
TGTGCCAGCAGCTTAACTAGCAATCAGCCCCAGCATTTT
>TRBV27|-|TRBJ2-7|-
CASSPFDEYYEQYF
TGTGCCAGCAGTCCCTTTGACGAGTACTACGAGCAGTACTTC
>TRBV6-1|few|TRBJ1-5|TRBD1
CASRRTGVGGNQPQHF
TGTGCCAGCAGGCGCACAGGGGTGGGGGGCAATCAGCCCCAGCATTTT
>TRBV28|-|TRBJ2-7|TRBD2
CASSSPEAGAYEQYF
TGTGCCAGCAGTTCCCCCGAAGCGGGAGCCTACGAGCAGTACTTC
>TRBV2|-|TRBJ1-3|TRBD1
CASSWDRGPGNTIYF
TGTGCCAGCAGCTGGGACAGGGGGCCTGGAAACACCATATATTTT
>TRBV20-1|few|TRBJ2-3|TRBD2
CSAGLAGALYTDTRYF
TGCAGTGCTGGGCTAGCGGGGGCCCTTTACACAGATACGCGGTATTTT
>TRBV6-6|-|TRBJ2-7|-
CASSDRDLAFYEQYF
TGTGCCAGCAGTGACCGGGACCTGGCCTTCTACGAGCAGTACTTC
>TRBV27|-|TRBJ1-6|-
CASTPYGVVDNSPLHF
TGTGCCAGCACCCCTTACGGGGTCGTGGATAATTCACCCCTCCACTTT
>TRBV7-6|many|TRBJ2-3|TRBD1
CASSLGTGGADTQYF
TGTGCCAGCAGCTTAGGGACAGGGGGCGCGGATACGCAGTATTTT
>TRBV7-9|-|TRBJ2-1|TRBD1
CASREGAATYNEQFF
TGTGCCAGCAGAGAGGGGGCCGCGACCTACAATGAGCAGTTCTTC
>TRBV20-1|-|TRBJ1-5|-
CSATPLGGWQPQHF
TGCAGTGCGACCCCGCTCGGGGGTTGGCAGCCCCAGCATTTT
>TRBV14|once|TRBJ2-6|-
CASSHGEPRTLGANVLTF
TGTGCCAGCAGCCATGGGGAGCCACGGACTCTTGGGGCCAACGTCCTGACTTTC
>TRBV14|-|TRBJ2-1|-
CASSQDLRQFF
TGTGCCAGCAGCCAAGACCTTCGCCAGTTCTTC
>TRBV29-1|many|TRBJ2-5|-
CSVENEYQETQYF
TGCAGCGTTGAAAACGAGTACCAAGAGACCCAGTACTTC